The rows below give T cell receptor beta chains drawn from one sample of a study of T-cell reconstitution after alpha-beta-depleted transplantation in children. Each CDR3 protein gets one entry after TCRdb re-called the PCR reads with MiXCR. This sample has 600,000 to 800,000 distinct CDR3 sequences, with about an eighth found just once. The sample consisted of PBMCs, taken before TCRalphabeta/CD19-depleted stem cell transplant. Every receptor here comes from a girl between 2 and 10 years old with congenital amegakaryocytic thrombocytopenia, due to receive a stem cell transplant. The CDR3 runs from the conserved cysteine through the conserved F or W. The D gene is left open where the match is weak. A clone size is listed for some rows: how often the clone was seen (once, few, many), or a class if it is expanded.

>TRBV24-1|few|TRBJ1-2|-
TGTGCCACCAGTGAGCCTACACAGTTTCACTTCTATGGCTACACCTTC
CATSEPTQFHFYGYTF
>TRBV12-3/TRBV12-4|few|TRBJ1-1|TRBD1
TGTGCCAGCAGTTTAGAGACAGGGTGGGGGTTGAACACTGAAGCTTTCTTT
CASSLETGWGLNTEAFF
>TRBV29-1|-|TRBJ2-2|-
TGCAGCGTTGAAGCTGGGGGCACGAACACCGGGGAGCTGTTTTTT
CSVEAGGTNTGELFF
>TRBV29-1|-|TRBJ1-1|TRBD1
TGCAGCGTCCCAGGGGGTGGGAACACTGAAGCTTTCTTT
CSVPGGGNTEAFF
>TRBV10-3|many|TRBJ2-5|-
TGTGCCATCAGTGAGTCGTGGGTGGGTTCGGAGACCCAGTACTTC
CAISESWVGSETQYF
>TRBV20-1|-|TRBJ2-5|-
TGCAGTGCTAGATTTAAGGGACGCGGAGAGACCCAGTACTTC
CSARFKGRGETQYF
>TRBV5-5|many|TRBJ2-4|-
TGTGCCAGCAGTCCCGCACCCAGTTTAGCCAAAAACATTCAGTACTTC
CASSPAPSLAKNIQYF
>TRBV14|many|TRBJ2-3|TRBD2
TGTGCCAGCAGTCCCGGATTCAAGGAAACTAGCGGGACGAGGACAGATACGCAGTATTTT
CASSPGFKETSGTRTDTQYF
>TRBV20-1|-|TRBJ2-3|-
TGCAGTGCCCCAACTAACATGGGGACAGATACGCAGTATTTT
CSAPTNMGTDTQYF
>TRBV10-2|-|TRBJ2-7|TRBD2
TGCGCCAGCAGGGGACTAGCGGGGGCCCTATACGAGCAGTACTTC
CASRGLAGALYEQYF
>TRBV6-1|-|TRBJ2-7|-
TGTGCCAGCAGTGAAAACAGATTCTACGAGCAGTACTTC
CASSENRFYEQYF
>TRBV29-1|many|TRBJ2-1|TRBD2
TGCAGCGTTGCCCACGGTATAGCGGGGCTAACCTACAATGAGCAGTTCTTC
CSVAHGIAGLTYNEQFF
>TRBV20-1|many|TRBJ1-2|-
TGCAGTGCAATCCGGACGGATTCCTATGGCTACACCTTC
CSAIRTDSYGYTF
>TRBV12-3/TRBV12-4|-|TRBJ2-7|TRBD2
TGTGCCAGCAGTCCCAATTTAGCGGGAGGGACCTACGAGCAGTACTTC
CASSPNLAGGTYEQYF
>TRBV4-1|-|TRBJ2-7|-
TGCGCCAGCAGCCTCGGGCCTCAGAGCTCCTACGAGCAGTACTTC
CASSLGPQSSYEQYF
>TRBV29-1|-|TRBJ1-2|TRBD1
TGCAGCGTCGAAAGGACAGGGGCTAACTATGGCTACACCTTC
CSVERTGANYGYTF
>TRBV15|many|TRBJ1-1|-
TGTGCCACCAGCAGGGATCAGACGGGAAAGGCTGCTTTCTTT
CATSRDQTGKAAFF
>TRBV7-5|-|TRBJ2-3|-
-
CISVPAASRRWGTDTQYF
>TRBV6-2/TRBV6-3|many|TRBJ1-2|-
TGTGCCAGCAGTCTCGGGACTCCGGGAGGCTACACCTTC
CASSLGTPGGYTF
>TRBV20-1|few|TRBJ2-1|TRBD2
TGCTGTGCTAGAGATCGTTTGGGCGGGAGCTCCTACAATGAGCAGTTCTTC
CCARDRLGGSSYNEQFF
>TRBV4-1|-|TRBJ2-3|TRBD2
TGCGCCAGCAGCCAACAGTTTCTAACTAGCGGGTTTGTAACAGATACGCAGTATTTT
CASSQQFLTSGFVTDTQYF
>TRBV7-9|-|TRBJ2-1|-
TGTGCCAGCAGCTTAGGTCCTAGCCACAATGAGCAGTTCTTC
CASSLGPSHNEQFF
>TRBV15|-|TRBJ2-1|TRBD2
TGTGCCACCAGCAGAGACCCGACGGGACTAGCGGGAGGCCCAAGCTCCTACAATGAGCAGTTCTTC
CATSRDPTGLAGGPSSYNEQFF
>TRBV12-3/TRBV12-4|-|TRBJ2-2|-
TGTGCCAGCAGTCTCTATACTACCGGGGAGCTGTTTTTT
CASSLYTTGELFF
>TRBV5-1|many|TRBJ2-5|-
TGCGCCAGCAGCCCGAGTACCGGGGGAGAGACCCAGTACTTC
CASSPSTGGETQYF
>TRBV29-1|few|TRBJ2-7|TRBD2
TGCAGCGTCCGAATAGCGGGAGGTGCCTACGAGCAGTACTTC
CSVRIAGGAYEQYF
>TRBV28|few|TRBJ1-5|TRBD1
TGTGCCAGCAACAGGGGGTATGTTGAGCAGCCCCAGCATTTT
CASNRGYVEQPQHF